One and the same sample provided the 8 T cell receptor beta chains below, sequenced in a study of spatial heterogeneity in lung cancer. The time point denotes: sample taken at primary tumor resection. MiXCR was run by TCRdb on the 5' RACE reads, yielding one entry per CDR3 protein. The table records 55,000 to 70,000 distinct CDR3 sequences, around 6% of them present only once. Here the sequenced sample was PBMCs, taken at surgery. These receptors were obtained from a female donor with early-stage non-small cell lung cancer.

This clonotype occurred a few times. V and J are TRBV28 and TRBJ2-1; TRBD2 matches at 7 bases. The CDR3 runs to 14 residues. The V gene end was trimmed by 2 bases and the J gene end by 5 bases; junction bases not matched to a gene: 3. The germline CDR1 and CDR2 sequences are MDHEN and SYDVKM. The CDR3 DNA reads TGTGCCAGCAGTTTAGCGGGAGTGGACAATGAGCAGTTCTTC. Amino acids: CASSLAGVDNEQFF.

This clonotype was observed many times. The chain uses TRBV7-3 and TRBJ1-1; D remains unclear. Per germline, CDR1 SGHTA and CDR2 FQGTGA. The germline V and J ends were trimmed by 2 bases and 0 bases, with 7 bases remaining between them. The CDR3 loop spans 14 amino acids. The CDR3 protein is CASSLSAMNTEAFF. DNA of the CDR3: TGTGCCAGCAGCTTATCGGCCATGAACACTGAAGCTTTCTTT.

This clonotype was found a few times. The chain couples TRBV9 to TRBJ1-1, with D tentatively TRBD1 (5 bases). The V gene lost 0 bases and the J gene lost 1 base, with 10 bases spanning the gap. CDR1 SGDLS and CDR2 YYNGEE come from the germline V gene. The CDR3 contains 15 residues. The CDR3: CASSVDPGPNTEAFF. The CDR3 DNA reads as TGTGCCAGCAGCGTAGATCCGGGGCCGAACACTGAAGCTTTCTTT. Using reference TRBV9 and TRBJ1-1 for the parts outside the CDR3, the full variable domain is DSGVTQTPKHLITATGQRVTLRCSPRSGDLSVYWYQQSLDQGLQFLIQYYNGEERAKGNILERFSAQQFPDLHSELNLSSLELGDSALYFCASSVDPGPNTEAFFGQGTRLTVV.

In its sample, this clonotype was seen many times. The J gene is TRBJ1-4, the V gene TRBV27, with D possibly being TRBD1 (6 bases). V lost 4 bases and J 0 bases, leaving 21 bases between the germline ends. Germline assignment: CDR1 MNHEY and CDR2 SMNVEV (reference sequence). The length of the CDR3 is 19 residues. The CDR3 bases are TGTGCCAGCAGTTCAAAACAGGGCCCCGGCCGATCAACTAATGAAAAACTGTTTTTT. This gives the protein CASSSKQGPGRSTNEKLFF. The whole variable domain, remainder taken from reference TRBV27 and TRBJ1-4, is EAQVTQNPRYLITVTGKKLTVTCSQNMNHEYMSWYRQDPGLGLRQIYYSMNVEVTDKGDVPEGYKVSRKEKRNFPLILESPSPNQTSLYFCASSSKQGPGRSTNEKLFFGSGTQLSVL.

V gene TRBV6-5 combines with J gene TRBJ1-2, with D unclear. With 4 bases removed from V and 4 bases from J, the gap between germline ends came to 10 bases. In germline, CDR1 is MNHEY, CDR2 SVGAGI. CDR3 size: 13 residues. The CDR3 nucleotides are TGTGCCAGCAGTTTGACACCCTCCTATGGCTACACCTTC. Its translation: CASSLTPSYGYTF.

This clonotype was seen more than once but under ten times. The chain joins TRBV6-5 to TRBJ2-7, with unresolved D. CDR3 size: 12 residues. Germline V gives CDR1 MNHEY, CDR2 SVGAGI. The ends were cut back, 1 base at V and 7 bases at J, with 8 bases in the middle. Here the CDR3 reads CASSYYPGEQYF. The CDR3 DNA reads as TGTGCCAGCAGTTACTACCCTGGGGAGCAGTACTTC.

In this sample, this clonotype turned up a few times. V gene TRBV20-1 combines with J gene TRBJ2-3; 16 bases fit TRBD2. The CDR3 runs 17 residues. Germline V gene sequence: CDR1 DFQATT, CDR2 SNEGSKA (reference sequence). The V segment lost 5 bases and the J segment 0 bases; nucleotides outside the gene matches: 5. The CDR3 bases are TGCAGTGCTCACGGGGGACTAGCGGGAGGGAGCACAGATACGCAGTATTTT. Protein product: CSAHGGLAGGSTDTQYF.

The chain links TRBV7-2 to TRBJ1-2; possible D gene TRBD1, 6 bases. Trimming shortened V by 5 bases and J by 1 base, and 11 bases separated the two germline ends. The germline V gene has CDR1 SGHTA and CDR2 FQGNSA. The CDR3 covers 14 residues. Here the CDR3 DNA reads TGTGCCAGCAGCGTTACAGGGCTTAACTATGGCTACACCTTC. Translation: CASSVTGLNYGYTF.